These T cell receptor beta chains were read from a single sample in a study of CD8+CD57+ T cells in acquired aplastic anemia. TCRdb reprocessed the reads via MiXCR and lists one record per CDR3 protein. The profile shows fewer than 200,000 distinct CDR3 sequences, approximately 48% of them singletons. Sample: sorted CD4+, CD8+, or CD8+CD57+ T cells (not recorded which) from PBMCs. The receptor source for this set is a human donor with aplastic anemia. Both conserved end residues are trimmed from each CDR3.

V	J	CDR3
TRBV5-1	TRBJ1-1	ASSLGQGGMNTEAF
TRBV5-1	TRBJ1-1	ASSSRVLNTEAF
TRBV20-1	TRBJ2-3	SARQGTDTQY
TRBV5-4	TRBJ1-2	ASSLIGGRGYT
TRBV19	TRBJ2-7	ASSIEGNEQY
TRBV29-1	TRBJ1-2	SVEVADSNYGYT
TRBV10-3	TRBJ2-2	AISESGGELF
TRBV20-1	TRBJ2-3	SAAPGGGTDTQY
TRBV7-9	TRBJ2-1	ASSLARVENNEQF
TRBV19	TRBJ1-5	ASSIGGSNQPQH
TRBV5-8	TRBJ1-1	ASSSQGVGNTEAF
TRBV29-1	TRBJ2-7	SAVRDEFYEQY
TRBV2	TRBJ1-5	ASTGTGGQH
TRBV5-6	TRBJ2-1	ASSLSVGGQF
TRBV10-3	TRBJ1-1	AISEGTEETEAF
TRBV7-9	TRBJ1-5	ASSLEMSNQPQH
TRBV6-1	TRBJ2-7	ASGDGAQQY
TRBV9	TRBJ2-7	ASSVASAGQGLNEQY
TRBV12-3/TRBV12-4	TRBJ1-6	ASSLTQGRSPLH
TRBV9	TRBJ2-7	ASAVFEYEQY
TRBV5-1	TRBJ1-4	ASSKDAGRRDEKLF
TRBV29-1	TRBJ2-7	SVGLVSYEQY
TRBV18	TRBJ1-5	ASSNLRGAGEPQH
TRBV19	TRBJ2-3	ASSPTADTQY
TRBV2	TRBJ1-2	ASSEAVRSQGYT
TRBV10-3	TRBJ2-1	AISDLGSNEQF
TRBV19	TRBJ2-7	ASSIVGHHSYEQY
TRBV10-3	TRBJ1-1	AISEPGRRNTEAF
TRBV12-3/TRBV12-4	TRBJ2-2	ASSLPGEHTGELF